These T cell receptor beta chains were read from a single sample in a study of cytomegalovirus exposure and HLA in healthy donors. Repertoires were generated with immunoSEQ multiplex PCR, while TCRdb's copy carries only in-frame clones and drops some. The data contain about 210,000 clones, around 90% of them singletons. Sequencing was done on a sample of PBMCs. The receptors come from a boy between 2 and 10 years old in good health and CMV-seronegative. Each CDR3 is given with its conserved first and last residue. The D gene is left open where the match is weak. Part of the rows lack a size; the others show once, few, many or a class for expanded clones.

.,TRBV10-3,TRBJ2-7,.,CAISGQGSYEQYF,TGTGCCATCAGTGGGCAGGGATCCTACGAGCAGTACTTC
TRBD1,TRBV5-1,TRBJ2-7,.,CASSLSGTGISYEQYF,TGCGCCAGCAGCTTGTCCGGGACAGGGATCTCCTACGAGCAGTACTTC
TRBD1,TRBV5-1,TRBJ1-2,.,CASSVGQGGGYTF,TGCGCCAGCAGCGTGGGACAGGGTGGGGGCTACACCTTC
.,TRBV19,TRBJ1-3,.,CASRQRHLDNRSGNTIYF,TGTGCCAGCCGCCAACGCCATCTGGACAATCGCTCTGGAAACACCATATATTTT
TRBD2,TRBV5-1,TRBJ2-5,few,CASSSGLAGGPGTQYF,TGCGCCAGCAGCTCCGGACTAGCGGGGGGGCCGGGGACCCAGTACTTC
.,TRBV30,TRBJ2-2,.,CAWNPRDTGELFF,TGTGCCTGGAACCCCAGGGATACCGGGGAGCTGTTTTTT
.,TRBV7-8,TRBJ1-1,.,CASSSRVTTEAFF,TGTGCCAGCAGCTCCAGGGTTACTACTGAAGCTTTCTTT
TRBD2,TRBV7-9,TRBJ2-3,.,CASSPSGTATTDTQYF,TGTGCCAGCAGCCCTAGCGGGACAGCTACCACAGATACGCAGTATTTT
TRBD2,TRBV5-1,TRBJ2-1,.,CASSSLAGGQAEQFF,TGCGCCAGCAGCTCATTAGCGGGGGGGCAGGCTGAGCAGTTCTTC
.,TRBV5-1,TRBJ2-3,.,CASSSGLYSTDTQYF,TGCGCCAGCAGCTCAGGGCTCTATAGCACAGATACGCAGTATTTT
.,TRBV6-5,TRBJ1-1,.,CASSFGTEAFF,TGTGCCAGCAGTTTCGGCACTGAAGCTTTCTTT
.,TRBV10-3,TRBJ2-7,.,CAISDSSYEQYF,TGTGCCATCAGTGACAGCTCCTACGAGCAGTACTTC
.,TRBV27,TRBJ2-7,.,CASSYGETYEQYF,TGTGCCAGCAGTTACGGGGAAACCTACGAGCAGTACTTC
TRBD1,TRBV11-2,TRBJ1-2,.,CASSHRPQGDYGYTF,TGTGCCAGCAGCCACAGACCACAGGGGGACTATGGCTACACCTTC
TRBD2,TRBV7-9,TRBJ2-7,once,CASSPRLAGTYEQYF,TGTGCCAGCAGCCCCCGTCTAGCGGGAACCTACGAGCAGTACTTC
TRBD1,TRBV4-1,TRBJ2-2,.,CASSQGTGAPNTGELFF,TGCGCCAGCAGCCAAGGCACAGGGGCGCCGAACACCGGGGAGCTGTTTTTT
TRBD1,TRBV5-1,TRBJ2-7,.,CASSWGTGTESYEQYF,TGCGCCAGCAGCTGGGGGACCGGGACAGAATCCTACGAGCAGTACTTC
TRBD2,TRBV11-3,TRBJ2-1,.,CASSLDRSGTYNEQFF,TGTGCCAGCAGCTTAGATAGGAGCGGGACCTACAATGAGCAGTTCTTC
.,TRBV28,TRBJ1-2,.,CASSFNSPGNGYTF,TGCGCCAGCAGTTTCAATTCGCCAGGGAATGGCTACACCTTC
.,TRBV5-4,TRBJ1-5,once,CASSLGGDSSNQPQHF,TGTGCCAGCAGCTTGGGAGGGGACTCAAGCAATCAGCCCCAGCATTTT
TRBD2,TRBV30,TRBJ2-1,once,CAWGGPSGRQYNEQFF,TGTGCCTGGGGTGGGCCTAGCGGGAGGCAGTACAATGAGCAGTTCTTC
.,TRBV5-1,TRBJ1-1,.,CASSLADSRGTEAFF,TGCGCCAGCAGCTTGGCCGACAGTAGAGGTACTGAAGCTTTCTTT
.,TRBV28,TRBJ1-1,.,CASVSLTPYPMNTEAFF,TGTGCCAGCGTTAGCCTTACGCCTTATCCGATGAACACTGAAGCTTTCTTT
.,TRBV7-8,TRBJ1-1,.,CASSKPKRLGSTEAFF,TGTGCCAGCAGCAAACCAAAGCGGTTGGGGAGTACTGAAGCTTTCTTT
TRBD1,TRBV10-3,TRBJ1-6,few,CAIRLGQTDSPLHF,TGTGCCATCCGACTGGGACAGACGGATTCACCCCTCCACTTT
.,TRBV15,TRBJ2-5,.,CATSRVGSEETQYF,TGTGCCACCAGCAGAGTTGGCAGCGAAGAGACCCAGTACTTC
.,TRBV28,TRBJ2-7,.,CASSPTAGYSYEQYF,TGTGCCAGCAGTCCTACTGCAGGATACTCCTACGAGCAGTACTTC
TRBD1,TRBV10-3,TRBJ2-7,.,CAISESLSQGLGEQYF,TGTGCCATCAGTGAGTCCCTCTCACAGGGGTTAGGCGAGCAGTACTTC
.,TRBV5-1,TRBJ1-1,.,CASSLAPQGMNTEAFF,TGCGCCAGCAGCTTGGCGCCTCAGGGGATGAACACTGAAGCTTTCTTT
.,TRBV5-1,TRBJ2-7,.,CASSLGQYYEQYF,TGCGCCAGCAGCTTGGGACAATACTACGAGCAGTACTTC
.,TRBV9,TRBJ2-7,.,CASSVGPRTDSYEQYF,TGTGCCAGCAGCGTAGGCCCCCGGACTGACTCCTACGAGCAGTACTTC
.,TRBV7-9,TRBJ1-1,.,CASRSGGRNTEAFF,TGTGCCAGCAGATCCGGGGGGAGGAACACTGAAGCTTTCTTT
.,TRBV19,TRBJ1-6,once,CASSITNSISPLHF,TGTGCCAGTAGTATCACCAACTCAATATCACCCCTCCACTTT
.,TRBV28,TRBJ2-3,.,CASSFALGGLGDTQYF,TGTGCCAGCAGTTTCGCTCTGGGGGGTTTAGGGGATACGCAGTATTTT
.,TRBV7-9,TRBJ1-5,.,CASSLGGLRQPQHF,TGTGCCAGCAGCTTAGGTGGGTTGCGGCAGCCCCAGCATTTT
.,TRBV6-6,TRBJ2-7,once,CASRNLGGITYEQYF,TGTGCCAGCAGGAACTTGGGGGGTATCACCTACGAGCAGTACTTC
.,TRBV5-6,TRBJ2-2,few,CASSLGLAPNTGELFF,TGTGCCAGCAGCTTGGGGCTAGCGCCGAACACCGGGGAGCTGTTTTTT
TRBD2,TRBV27,TRBJ2-5,.,CASRPRAGGHAETQYF,TGTGCCAGCAGACCAAGAGCGGGAGGGCACGCAGAGACCCAGTACTTC
TRBD1,TRBV27,TRBJ1-6,.,CASSLNSGGTVNSPLHF,TGTGCCAGCAGTTTAAATTCAGGTGGGACAGTAAATTCACCCCTCCACTTT